The 13 T cell receptor beta chains reported below all come from one sample, sequenced in a study of blood T cell repertoires in COVID-19. Measured with immunoSEQ multiplex PCR; TCRdb has only the in-frame clones, and not every one. The sample lists 210,000 or so clones, approximately 80% occurring once. The source material was peripheral blood. These receptors all stem from a woman aged 80 or over with acute or convalescent COVID-19.

This chain uses TRBV5-1 with TRBJ2-7; possibly TRBD2 for D (5 bases). The V end was cut by 0 bases, the J end by 1 base, with 11 bases between. Per the germline V gene, CDR1 is SGHRS and CDR2 is YFSETQ. The CDR3 contains 15 residues. The CDR3 DNA reads TGCGCCAGCAGCTTGGTTTTAGCGTCGTCCTACGAGCAGTACTTC. Translation gives CASSLVLASSYEQYF.

The chain joins TRBV7-2 to TRBJ2-7, with D maybe TRBD1 (6 bases). The germline gives CDR1 SGHTA, CDR2 FQGNSA. The CDR3 covers 14 residues. The ends were cut back, 2 bases at V and 5 bases at J, with 13 bases in the middle. CDR3 protein: CASSLKHRDHEQYF. The CDR3 DNA sequence: TGTGCCAGCAGCTTAAAGCACAGGGATCACGAGCAGTACTTC.

This chain connects TRBV6-5 to TRBJ2-1, with D possibly matching TRBD2 (6 bases). This CDR3 region has 12 residues. The germline V and J ends were trimmed by 2 bases and 7 bases, with 6 bases remaining between them. The germline CDR1 and CDR2 sequences are MNHEY and SVGAGI. The CDR3 region has the DNA TGTGCCAGCAGTTACGGAGGGAATGAGCAGTTCTTC. Translated: CASSYGGNEQFF.

This CDR3 reads CASSLYTGTGRGNEQFF. The CDR3 region has the DNA TGTGCCAGCAGCTTATACACCGGGACAGGAAGGGGCAATGAGCAGTTCTTC. The V gene is TRBV7-9, the J gene TRBJ2-1; 8 nucleotides line up with TRBD1. This CDR3 has 17 residues. The V gene's germline CDR1 is SEHNR and CDR2 FQNEAQ (reference sequence). V gave up 2 bases and J gave up 6 bases; unmatched junction bases: 12.

The chain is built from TRBV5-6 and TRBJ1-1; 7 bases line up with TRBD1. This CDR3 region has 17 residues. CDR1 is SGHDT, CDR2 YYEEEE, per germline. V was pared by 1 base and J by 0 bases, with 9 bases of the junction left unmatched. In DNA, the CDR3 is TGTGCCAGCAGCTTGAGCAGGGGGGACCTCATGAACACTGAAGCTTTCTTT. It specifies CASSLSRGDLMNTEAFF. Looking up the rest from reference TRBV5-6 and TRBJ1-1 gives the full variable domain: DAGVTQSPTHLIKTRGQQVTLRCSPKSGHDTVSWYQQALGQGPQFIFQYYEEEERQRGNFPDRFSGHQFPNYSSELNVNALLLGDSALYLCASSLSRGDLMNTEAFFGQGTRLTVV.

This chain connects TRBV29-1 to TRBJ2-1; 9 bases fit TRBD2. This CDR3 has 13 amino acids. Germline loops: CDR1 SQVTM, CDR2 ANQGSEA. Unmatched junction bases numbered 7, after V lost 4 bases and J lost 9 bases. DNA of the CDR3: TGCAGCGTTGTAGTAGCGGGGGCCGGTGAGCAGTTCTTC. Its translation is CSVVVAGAGEQFF.

The V gene is TRBV6-5, the J gene TRBJ1-4; 9 bases are a match to TRBD1. CDR1 MNHEY and CDR2 SVGAGI come from the germline V gene. Trimming took 6 bases from V and 2 from J; bases not matched to a gene: 4. The CDR3 loop spans 15 amino acids. The chain's CDR3 is CASRNRGLTNEKLFF. The CDR3 DNA reads as TGTGCCAGCAGAAACAGGGGGCTGACTAATGAAAAACTGTTTTTT.

The chain uses TRBV12-3 or TRBV12-4 and TRBJ1-6, with TRBD1 matching over 8 bases. The ends lost 6 bases at V and 10 bases at J; junction bases unmatched: 5. This CDR3 comprises 13 residues. The DNA of the CDR3 is TGTGCCAGCAGGACAGGGGTCGGCTCACCCCTCCACTTT. It translates to CASRTGVGSPLHF.

The gene calls are TRBV6-5 and TRBJ1-5; D not certain. CDR3 length: 12 amino acids. Germline CDR1 is MNHEY and CDR2 is SVGAGI. Trimming left V 8 bases short and J 0 bases short, with 5 bases between. CDR3 sequence: CASGNSNQPQHF. Here the CDR3 DNA reads TGTGCCAGCGGCAATAGCAATCAGCCCCAGCATTTT.

V gene TRBV19 combines with J gene TRBJ2-2; the match to TRBD2 covers 7 bases. Looked up from germline, CDR1 is LNHDA and CDR2 is SQIVND (reference sequence). V trimming: 1 base; J trimming: 4 bases; junction bases outside the gene matches: 9. The CDR3 has 17 amino acids. The CDR3 bases are TGTGCCAGTAGTATAGCGCCGGGGGGTGGTCGCACCGGGGAGCTGTTTTTT. Translating gives CASSIAPGGGRTGELFF.

The chain recombines TRBV15 with TRBJ1-5; TRBD1 is a possible D gene (5 bases). CDR1 LNHNV and CDR2 YYDKDF come from the germline V gene (reference sequence). The CDR3 sequence is 15 residues long. V dropped 1 base and J dropped 3 bases, with 10 bases sitting between them. DNA for the CDR3: TGTGCCACCAGCAGAGCTGCAGGGCCCAATCAGCCCCAGCATTTT. Encoded protein: CATSRAAGPNQPQHF.

The V and J genes are TRBV11-3 and TRBJ2-7; D is uncertain. The ends were cut back, 5 bases at V and 4 bases at J, with 6 bases in the middle. CDR3 length: 11 residues. Germline CDR1 and CDR2: SGHNT and YENEEA. CDR3 in DNA: TGTGCCAGCAGCAAACAGTACGAGCAGTACTTC. It is translated as CASSKQYEQYF.

This chain links TRBV28 with TRBJ1-4; 10 positions match TRBD1. V was pared by 1 base and J by 2 bases, with 4 bases of the junction left unmatched. From germline, CDR1 is MDHEN and CDR2 SYDVKM. The length of the CDR3 is 17 residues. CDR3 residues: CASSLYGTGATNEKLFF. The CDR3 nucleotides read TGTGCCAGCAGTTTATATGGGACAGGGGCCACTAATGAAAAACTGTTTTTT.